These 18 T cell receptor beta chains came from one sample sequenced in a study of beta chain features in type 1 diabetes. Every bit of the isolated RNA underwent reverse transcription, so sequencing read expressed TCRB transcripts. Clones were sequenced by immunoSEQ multiplex PCR, and TCRdb holds only the in-frame ones, with some missing. Seen here are some 410,000 clones, over 11% observed once, and the top ten hold about 0.04%. The sample comprised naive CD4+ T cells from blood. The receptors were sampled from a man in his thirties or forties in good health.

This clone was observed a handful of times. The chain joins TRBV29-1 to TRBJ1-2; no clear D gene. V dropped 6 bases and J dropped 2 bases, with 7 bases sitting between them. CDR3 size: 11 residues. Germline lookup yields CDR1 SQVTM and CDR2 ANQGSEA. The CDR3 region has the DNA TGCAGCGTGGACCCGAACTATGGCTACACCTTC. Its translation is CSVDPNYGYTF.

This clone was seen a few times. The V gene is TRBV7-9, the J gene TRBJ2-3, with TRBD2 matching over 10 bases. With 4 bases clipped from V and 1 base from J, the junction kept 2 bases outside the gene matches. This CDR3 is 15 amino acids long. In germline, CDR1 is SEHNR, CDR2 FQNEAQ (reference sequence). The CDR3, as DNA: TGTGCCAGCAGCTCCGGGACTAGCGGCACAGATACGCAGTATTTT. Its protein is CASSSGTSGTDTQYF.

This rearrangement joins TRBV7-9 to TRBJ2-3; 7 bases are a match to TRBD2. The CDR3 totals 15 residues. V gave up 5 bases and J gave up 2 bases; unmatched junction bases: 7. Germline loops: CDR1 SEHNR, CDR2 FQNEAQ (reference sequence). The CDR3 loop reads CASSAPGGITDTQYF. DNA of the CDR3: TGTGCCAGCAGCGCCCCGGGGGGAATCACAGATACGCAGTATTTT.

This chain links TRBV6-5 with TRBJ2-3; 11 bases match TRBD2. Germline lookup yields CDR1 MNHEY and CDR2 SVGAGI. CDR3 length: 15 residues. V dropped 6 bases and J dropped 5; count of bases not matched to a gene: 7. The CDR3 bases are TGTGCCAGCAGCGAGATAGCGGGAGGGGGAGATACGCAGTATTTT. Amino acids: CASSEIAGGGDTQYF.

The V and J genes are TRBV19 and TRBJ1-2, with D hard to call. Deletions cut 7 bases from V and 8 bases from J, with 17 bases between. CDR3 length: 13 residues. CDR1 is LNHDA and CDR2 is SQIVND in the germline V gene (reference sequence). The CDR3 nucleotides read TGTGCCAGTAAAGTACTCACGGAGAGCGGCTACACCTTC. It encodes CASKVLTESGYTF.

This clone occurred a few times. This chain joins TRBV14 and TRBJ2-2, with D hard to call. Between the trimmed V and J ends, which lost 2 bases and 4 bases, there was a span of 2 bases. Germline loops: CDR1 SGHDN, CDR2 FVKESK. This CDR3 region has 12 residues. The CDR3 reads CASSQTTGELFF. CDR3 sequence (DNA): TGTGCCAGCAGCCAAACCACCGGGGAGCTGTTTTTT.

The sample holds a few counts of this clone. This sequence joins TRBV15 and TRBJ2-5; TRBD2 aligns across 7 bases. The trim removed 0 bases at V and 3 bases at J, leaving 4 bases unmatched. The length of the CDR3 is 15 residues. Germline values: CDR1 LNHNV, CDR2 YYDKDF (reference sequence). CDR3 residues: CATSRDKLAKETQYF. Written as DNA, the CDR3 is TGTGCCACCAGCAGAGATAAACTAGCGAAAGAGACCCAGTACTTC.

This sequence joins TRBV25-1 and TRBJ1-2; D ambiguous. The CDR3 consists of 12 residues. With 6 bases removed from V and 5 bases from J, the gap between germline ends came to 10 bases. Germline CDR1 is MGHDK and CDR2 is SYGVNS. The CDR3 DNA is TGTGCCAGCAGCCAAGATCTTTATGGCTACACCTTC. Its protein product is CASSQDLYGYTF.

This chain's CDR3 is CASSVDLADLGTQYF. CDR3 sequence (DNA): TGTGCCAGCAGCGTAGATCTAGCGGACCTGGGGACCCAGTACTTC. V usage is TRBV9 and J usage is TRBJ2-5; 7 bases align to TRBD2. Losses at the gene ends were 0 bases for V and 7 bases for J; bases not matched to a gene: 9. Germline values: CDR1 SGDLS, CDR2 YYNGEE. There are 15 residues in the CDR3.

This clone was counted a few times. The gene calls are TRBV9 and TRBJ2-3; weak D call: TRBD2 (6 bases). The CDR3 is 14 amino acids. In germline, CDR1 is SGDLS, CDR2 YYNGEE. Trimming took off 1 base at V and 3 bases at J, with 9 bases between the two ends. The CDR3 DNA follows: TGTGCCAGCAGCGTAAGCGGGCAGACAGATACGCAGTATTTT. Its protein product is CASSVSGQTDTQYF.

J is TRBJ2-2 and V is TRBV4-3; D may be TRBD2 (6 bases). Trimming took off 5 bases at V and 1 base at J, with 14 bases between the two ends. Germline lookup yields CDR1 LGHNA and CDR2 YSLEER. This CDR3 region has 16 residues. CDR3 DNA sequence: TGCGCCAGCAGCTTCGGGGGTGGCGGGAACACCGGGGAGCTGTTTTTT. It is translated as CASSFGGGGNTGELFF.

This chain joins TRBV7-9 and TRBJ1-2; a possible D gene is TRBD1 (5 bases). Germline CDR1 and CDR2: SEHNR and FQNEAQ (reference sequence). This CDR3 is built from 12 residues. Trimming took off 7 bases at V and 6 bases at J, with 12 bases between the two ends. CDR3 DNA sequence: TGTGCCAGCAACCCGGGAGGGGATGGCTACACCTTC. Translation gives CASNPGGDGYTF. Filled out from reference TRBV7-9 and TRBJ1-2, the complete variable domain reads DTGVSQNPRHKITKRGQNVTFRCDPISEHNRLYWYRQTLGQGPEFLTYFQNEAQLEKSRLLSDRFSAERPKGSFSTLEIQRTEQGDSAMYLCASNPGGDGYTFGSGTRLTVV.

This clone was seen a few times. The chain employs TRBV19 and TRBJ1-3; the D gene is possibly TRBD1 (6 bases). Trimming left V 9 bases short and J 0 bases short, with 15 bases between. This CDR3 has 15 residues. The germline V gene has CDR1 LNHDA and CDR2 SQIVND (reference sequence). The CDR3 loop reads CASLDGGHSGNTIYF. CDR3 DNA: TGTGCCAGCCTGGACGGGGGCCACTCTGGAAACACCATATATTTT.

This clone has just a few counts. V gene TRBV18 combines with J gene TRBJ1-1; D gene uncertain. V lost 2 bases and J lost 0, with 7 bases in between. CDR3 length: 14 amino acids. The germline CDR1 and CDR2 sequences are KGHSH and LQKENI. CDR3 protein: CASSPGKVNTEAFF. Here the CDR3 DNA reads TGTGCCAGCTCACCAGGGAAGGTGAACACTGAAGCTTTCTTT.

Here the CDR3 reads CASRSGLTNEQFF. For the CDR3, the DNA is TGTGCCAGCAGATCCGGACTGACAAATGAGCAGTTCTTC. The chain links TRBV5-4 to TRBJ2-1, with D possibly TRBD2 on 5 matching bases. Trimming stripped 5 bases from V and 7 bases from J, with 13 bases between. The CDR3 is 13 amino acids. Germline V gene sequence: CDR1 SGHNT, CDR2 YYREEE (reference sequence).

This clone was found a few times. Other DNA sequences in the sample encode the same CDR3. Here the CDR3 reads CASSPLGGDTQYF. The DNA for the CDR3 is TGTGCCAGCTCACCGCTCGGAGGCGATACGCAGTATTTT. The chain uses TRBV18 and TRBJ2-3; D is possibly TRBD2 (5 bases). V dropped 3 bases and J dropped 6 bases, with 10 bases sitting between them. CDR3 length: 13 residues. Germline V gene lookup returns CDR1 KGHSH and CDR2 LQKENI.

This clone was recorded once. The rearrangement joins TRBV27 to TRBJ2-7; a possible D gene is TRBD2 (5 bases). V lost 6 bases to trimming and J lost 0 bases, with 15 bases between them. Germline values: CDR1 MNHEY, CDR2 SMNVEV (reference sequence). This CDR3 comprises 15 residues. The CDR3 here is CASSPTGSISYEQYV. For the CDR3, the DNA is TGTGCCAGCAGCCCGACGGGATCGATCTCCTACGAGCAGTACGTC.

This chain links TRBV7-3 with TRBJ1-2, with TRBD1 as a possible D gene (5 bases). The CDR3 has 12 amino acids. Germline lookup yields CDR1 SGHTA and CDR2 FQGTGA. V shed 5 bases and J shed 4 bases, with 8 bases lying between them. The CDR3 DNA sequence: TGTGCCAGCAGCCCCCAGGGCTATGGCTACACCTTC. The encoded protein is CASSPQGYGYTF.